This TCR beta chain was profiled in a study of identical twins' blood T cells. Overall study results and limits: Twins shared more top CDR3 clonotypes than unrelated donors did. Environmental influences on twin similarity could not be excluded.

Looked up from germline, CDR1 is SGDLS and CDR2 is YYNGEE. V lost 4 bases, J lost 6 bases, and 10 bases stayed unmatched. The CDR3 is 15 amino acids. TCRdb re-called the 5' RACE reads through MiXCR, storing one row per CDR3 protein. The data show 350,000 to 400,000 distinct CDR3 sequences, about 28% seen once. This clonotype has more than one count but fewer than ten. Its target is unknown. Donors were six healthy women in three monozygous twin pairs. The receptor was derived from a woman between 18 and 55 years old in good health. The chain is built from TRBV9 and TRBJ2-1; 7 bases align to TRBD2. The sequenced sample was PBMCs. Here the CDR3 reads CASSTRAGTTNEQFF. CDR3 sequence (DNA): TGTGCCAGCAGCACCCGAGCCGGGACTACCAATGAGCAGTTCTTC.